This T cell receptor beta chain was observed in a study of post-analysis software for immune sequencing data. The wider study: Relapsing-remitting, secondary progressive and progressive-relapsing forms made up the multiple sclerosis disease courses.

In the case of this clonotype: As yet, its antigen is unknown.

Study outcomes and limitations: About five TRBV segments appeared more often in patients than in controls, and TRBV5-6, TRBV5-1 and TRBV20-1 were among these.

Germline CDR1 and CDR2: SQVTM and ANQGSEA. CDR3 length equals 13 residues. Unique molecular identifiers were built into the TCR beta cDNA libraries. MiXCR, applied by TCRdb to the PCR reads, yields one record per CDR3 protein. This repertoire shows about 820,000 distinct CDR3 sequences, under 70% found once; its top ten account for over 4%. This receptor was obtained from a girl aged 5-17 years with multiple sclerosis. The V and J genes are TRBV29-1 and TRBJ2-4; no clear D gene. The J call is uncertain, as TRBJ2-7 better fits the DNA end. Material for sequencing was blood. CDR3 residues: CSVEGSTPYEQYF. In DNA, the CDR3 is TGCAGCGTTGAGGGTTCGACACCTTACGAGCAGTACTTC.